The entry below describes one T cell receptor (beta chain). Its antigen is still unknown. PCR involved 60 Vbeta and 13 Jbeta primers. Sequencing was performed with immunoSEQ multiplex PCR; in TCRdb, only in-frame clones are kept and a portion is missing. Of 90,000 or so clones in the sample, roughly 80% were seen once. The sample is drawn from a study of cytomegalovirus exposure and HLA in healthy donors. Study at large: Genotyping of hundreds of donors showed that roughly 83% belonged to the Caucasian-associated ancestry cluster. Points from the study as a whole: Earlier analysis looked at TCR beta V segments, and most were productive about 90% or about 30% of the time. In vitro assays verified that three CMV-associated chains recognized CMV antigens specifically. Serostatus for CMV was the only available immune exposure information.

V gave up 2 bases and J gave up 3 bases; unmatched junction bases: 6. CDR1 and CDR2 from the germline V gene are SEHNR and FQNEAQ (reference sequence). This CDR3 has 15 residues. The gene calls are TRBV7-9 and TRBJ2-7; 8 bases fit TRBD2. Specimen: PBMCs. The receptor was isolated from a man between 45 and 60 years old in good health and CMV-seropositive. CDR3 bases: TGTGCCAGCAGCTTAAATAGCGGGGAACTCTACGAGCAGTACTTC. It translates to CASSLNSGELYEQYF.